This T cell receptor beta chain was sequenced for a study of T cells after yellow fever vaccination. About the research overall: With SMART-Seq v4 Ultra Low Input, the fractions containing low cell numbers were prepared.

This clonotype was seen at least ten times. Its target is unknown. Study-wide findings and caveats: FACS-sorted repertoires might harbor abundant contaminating clonotypes from the bulk population.

Using its own MiXCR run on the 5' RACE reads, TCRdb lists one record per CDR3 protein. The table includes about 250,000 distinct CDR3 sequences, about 3.9% detected once. This clonotype originated in a man between 18 and 35 years old who received the YFV17D yellow fever vaccine. Material: PBMCs, obtained 15 days after the yellow fever booster vaccination.

For the CDR3, the DNA is TGCAGTGCTCCCCGGACAGGGCCGAAAGAGACCCAGTACTTC. This sequence encodes CSAPRTGPKETQYF. The rearrangement links TRBV20-1 to TRBJ2-5, with TRBD1 identical over 8 bases. The trim removed 5 bases at V and 3 bases at J, leaving 8 bases unmatched. This CDR3 has 14 residues. CDR1 is DFQATT, CDR2 SNEGSKA, per germline (reference sequence).